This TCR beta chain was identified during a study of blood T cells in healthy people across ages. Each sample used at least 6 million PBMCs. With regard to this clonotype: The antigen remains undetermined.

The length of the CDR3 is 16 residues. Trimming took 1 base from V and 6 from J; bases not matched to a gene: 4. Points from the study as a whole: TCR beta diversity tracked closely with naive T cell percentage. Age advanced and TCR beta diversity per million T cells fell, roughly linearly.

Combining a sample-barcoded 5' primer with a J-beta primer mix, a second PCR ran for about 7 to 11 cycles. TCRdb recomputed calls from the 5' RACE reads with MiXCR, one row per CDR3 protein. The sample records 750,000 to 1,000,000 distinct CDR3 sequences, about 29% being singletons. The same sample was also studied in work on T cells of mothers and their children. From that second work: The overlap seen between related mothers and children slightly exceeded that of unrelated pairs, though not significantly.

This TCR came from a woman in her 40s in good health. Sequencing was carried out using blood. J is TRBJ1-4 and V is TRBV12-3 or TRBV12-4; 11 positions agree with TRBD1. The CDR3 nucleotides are TGTGCCAGCAGTTTAGTCGGGACAGGGGGTTATGAAAAACTGTTTTTT. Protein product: CASSLVGTGGYEKLFF.